The T cell receptor (beta chain) described here comes from a study of shared clonotypes between healthy human individuals. Overall study: The study used three CD4 naive, three CD4 memory, two CD8 naive and one CD8 memory plate per donor.

A deep-level run was used for the assay. Clones were sequenced by immunoSEQ multiplex PCR, and TCRdb holds only the in-frame ones, with some missing. Seen here are about 2.4 million clones, under 95% observed once, and the top ten hold roughly 0.39%. Overall study findings and caveats: It was only blood that was sampled, and tissue repertoires likely differ.

Germline lookup yields CDR1 SQVTM and CDR2 ANQGSEA. CDR3 length equals 13 residues. Trimming took off 4 bases at V and 4 bases at J, with 11 bases between the two ends. Every contributor of samples was a Caucasian grown-up residing in Nashville, Tennessee. Turning to this clone: Its antigen is as yet unknown.

This chain connects TRBV29-1 to TRBJ1-3, with D perhaps matching TRBD1 (5 bases). The sequencing sample was made of naive CD4+ T cells from PBMCs. Subset described: CD45RA+ positively selected. This sequence originates from a man between 18 and 29 years old in good health. Some clones in this sample may be carry-over from other donors' samples. CDR3 in DNA: TGCAGCGTTGGCGGGGCTTTGGGAAACACCATATATTTT. The encoded protein is CSVGGALGNTIYF.